The 28 T cell receptor beta chains below all came from one sample that was sequenced in a study of T-cell reconstitution after alpha-beta-depleted transplantation in children. For TCRbeta, the library was prepared with unique molecular identifiers. TCRdb passed the PCR reads through MiXCR, listing each CDR3 protein once. The sample carries some 590,000 distinct CDR3 sequences, 10% recorded once. Specimen: PBMCs from the stem cell graft donor, collected from the stem cell graft. These receptors came from a human donor who donated a stem cell graft to a child with acute myeloid leukemia.

In this sample, this clonotype turned up a few times. This chain connects TRBV6-1 to TRBJ1-1, with D maybe TRBD1 (5 bases). V gave up 3 bases and J gave up 6 bases, with 11 bases separating them. There are 13 residues in the CDR3. Germline V lookup: CDR1 MNHNS, CDR2 SASEGT. Written as DNA, the CDR3 is TGTGCCAGCAGTGATCCGGGACCAGCTGAAGCTTTCTTT. Translating gives CASSDPGPAEAFF.

This clonotype came up many times. The chain couples TRBV4-3 to TRBJ2-1; D call uncertain. Germline lookup yields CDR1 LGHNA and CDR2 YSLEER. Trimming pared 4 bases from V and 0 bases from J, leaving 16 bases between. The CDR3 is 17 residues long. The CDR3 sequence: CASSLNVPASSYNEQFF. Written as DNA, the CDR3 is TGCGCCAGCAGCCTCAACGTGCCCGCGAGCTCCTACAATGAGCAGTTCTTC.

This clonotype was recorded at least ten times. This chain connects TRBV7-9 to TRBJ2-7, with TRBD2 matching over 14 bases. The V and J ends lost 5 bases and 5 bases, in that order; junction bases with no gene match: 5. Per germline, CDR1 SEHNR and CDR2 FQNEAQ (reference sequence). The CDR3 is 15 amino acids. The CDR3 spells CASSVGLAGGDEQYF. CDR3 coding DNA: TGTGCCAGCAGCGTTGGACTAGCGGGAGGTGACGAGCAGTACTTC. Full variable domain (missing parts from reference TRBV7-9 and TRBJ2-7): DTGVSQNPRHKITKRGQNVTFRCDPISEHNRLYWYRQTLGQGPEFLTYFQNEAQLEKSRLLSDRFSAERPKGSFSTLEIQRTEQGDSAMYLCASSVGLAGGDEQYFGPGTRLTVT.

The chain employs TRBV29-1 and TRBJ2-7; TRBD1 is a possible D gene (5 bases). CDR3 length: 12 residues. V lost 2 bases, J lost 3 bases, and 8 bases lay in between. Germline CDR1 reads SQVTM; CDR2 reads ANQGSEA. CDR3 sequence (DNA): TGCAGCGTTGAAACAGGAATCTACGAGCAGTACTTC. Translating it yields CSVETGIYEQYF.

The chain employs TRBV7-6 and TRBJ2-7; 10 bases match TRBD2. Germline assignment: CDR1 SGHVS and CDR2 FNYEAQ. Trimming removed 4 bases from V and 4 bases from J; junction bases left unmatched: 7. The CDR3 sequence is 15 residues long. Here the CDR3 reads CASSSPGLASYEQYF. The DNA of the CDR3 is TGTGCCAGCAGCTCCCCGGGACTAGCGTCGTACGAGCAGTACTTC.

V usage is TRBV6-5 and J usage is TRBJ1-1; D not certain. CDR1 MNHEY and CDR2 SVGAGI come from the germline V gene. V dropped 4 bases and J dropped 6 bases, with 12 bases sitting between them. This CDR3 has 13 residues. The CDR3 DNA follows: TGTGCCAGCAGTTCCCCCGCCCGGTCTGAAGCTTTCTTT. It specifies CASSSPARSEAFF.

V is TRBV27 and J is TRBJ2-5, with 13 positions matching TRBD2. The junction had 19 bases not matched to a gene; V was cut back by 6 bases and J by 9 bases. There are 18 residues in the CDR3. Germline loops: CDR1 MNHEY, CDR2 SMNVEV (reference sequence). The CDR3: CASSPLQTGLAGIWSQYF. The CDR3 nucleotides are TGTGCCAGCAGCCCACTACAGACGGGACTAGCGGGAATTTGGTCCCAGTACTTC.

This chain uses TRBV19 with TRBJ1-2; possibly TRBD1 for D (5 bases). The CDR3 has 14 residues. Germline lookup yields CDR1 LNHDA and CDR2 SQIVND (reference sequence). Trimming removed 3 bases from V and 3 bases from J, with 11 bases in between. CDR3 in DNA: TGTGCCAGTAGTATCACGGGACCTTACTATGGCTACACCTTC. Protein: CASSITGPYYGYTF.

This clonotype appeared a few times. This sequence joins TRBV29-1 and TRBJ2-3, with D possibly being TRBD2 (6 bases). This CDR3 has 13 residues. V lost 3 bases and J lost 1, with 8 bases in between. CDR1 SQVTM and CDR2 ANQGSEA come from the germline V gene. Here the CDR3 DNA reads TGCAGCGTTGAGGGACTGCGCACAGATACGCAGTATTTT. Translated: CSVEGLRTDTQYF.

This clonotype was recorded many times. The chain employs TRBV4-3 and TRBJ2-7; D may correspond to TRBD1 or TRBD2 (5 bases each). V was trimmed by 0 bases and J by 2 bases, leaving 11 bases between them. Germline loops: CDR1 LGHNA, CDR2 YSLEER. The CDR3 has 15 amino acids. CDR3 residues: CASSQERQGAYEQYF. The CDR3 DNA reads as TGCGCCAGCAGCCAAGAACGGCAGGGAGCCTACGAGCAGTACTTC.

The chain joins TRBV7-2 to TRBJ2-5; 7 bases fit TRBD2. The CDR3 runs to 17 residues. The germline gives CDR1 SGHTA, CDR2 FQGNSA. V trimming: 5 bases; J trimming: 2 bases; junction bases outside the gene matches: 14. CDR3 bases: TGTGCCAGCAGCCCCCGTGGGGAGGGTATAGAGCAAGAGACCCAGTACTTC. This gives the protein CASSPRGEGIEQETQYF.

The count of this clonotype is one. The chain has TRBV20-1 and TRBJ1-1; D is perhaps TRBD1 (5 bases). Trimming removed 0 bases at V and 5 bases at J, with 19 bases between. The CDR3 is 16 amino acids. Germline CDR1 reads DFQATT; CDR2 reads SNEGSKA (reference sequence). The CDR3 loop is CSARDFRRQYLTEAFF. The CDR3 nucleotides are TGCAGTGCTAGAGATTTTAGGAGACAGTACCTGACTGAAGCTTTCTTT.

This clonotype was counted a few times. The V call is TRBV7-9, the J call TRBJ2-4; D gene ambiguous. Germline V gene sequence: CDR1 SEHNR, CDR2 FQNEAQ (reference sequence). V lost 3 bases to trimming and J lost 3 bases, with 12 bases between them. The CDR3 sequence is 15 residues long. The CDR3 reads CASSFELGSKNIQYF. The CDR3 nucleotides read TGTGCCAGCAGCTTCGAGTTGGGAAGCAAAAACATTCAGTACTTC.

This clonotype was recorded a few times. The chain uses TRBV12-3 or TRBV12-4 and TRBJ2-7; 9 nucleotides agree with TRBD2. Trimming removed 4 bases from V and 0 bases from J; junction bases left unmatched: 4. CDR3 length equals 15 residues. CDR3 protein: CASSSPSGTSYEQYF. The CDR3 region has the DNA TGTGCCAGCAGTTCTCCTAGCGGGACCTCCTACGAGCAGTACTTC.

This clonotype was detected a few times. The chain recombines TRBV5-8 with TRBJ2-4; D remains ambiguous. V lost 2 bases, J lost 9 bases, and 15 bases lay in between. CDR1 and CDR2 from the germline V gene are SGHTS and YDEGEE. The CDR3 is 14 amino acids. In nucleotides, the CDR3 is TGTGCCAGCAGCTTCGTAAGGCTTTCAGGCATTCAGTACTTC. Translation gives CASSFVRLSGIQYF.

Only a few counts were recorded for this clonotype. The rearrangement joins TRBV27 to TRBJ2-7, with D perhaps assigned TRBD1 or TRBD2 (5 bases each). In germline, CDR1 is MNHEY, CDR2 SMNVEV (reference sequence). The CDR3 totals 12 residues. V lost 6 bases and J lost 5, with 11 bases in between. The CDR3 region is CASRQGRDEQYF. Here the CDR3 DNA reads TGTGCCAGCAGGCAGGGACGCGACGAGCAGTACTTC.

This clonotype was counted a few times. V gene TRBV10-3 combines with J gene TRBJ2-7; D is perhaps TRBD1 (6 bases). This CDR3 is 17 amino acids long. V lost 0 bases to trimming and J lost 0 bases, with 15 bases between them. Germline V gene sequence: CDR1 ENHRY, CDR2 SYGVKD. This CDR3 reads CAISESSLSRGSYEQYF. The CDR3 DNA reads as TGTGCCATCAGTGAGTCGAGTTTATCCAGGGGCTCCTACGAGCAGTACTTC.

V gene TRBV5-1 combines with J gene TRBJ2-1, with D maybe TRBD2 (5 bases). V was clipped by 0 bases and J by 2 bases, with 6 bases between them. Germline CDR1 and CDR2: SGHRS and YFSETQ. The CDR3 is 14 residues long. CDR3 DNA sequence: TGCGCCAGCAGCTTGGACGGGGCCTACAATGAGCAGTTCTTC. It translates to CASSLDGAYNEQFF.

The DNA of the CDR3 is TGCAGCGTTCGACAGACTGAGAATTCACCCCTCCACTTT. It specifies CSVRQTENSPLHF. V gene TRBV29-1 combines with J gene TRBJ1-6, with D perhaps TRBD1 (5 bases). CDR3 length: 13 residues. Germline values: CDR1 SQVTM, CDR2 ANQGSEA. Trimming took off 5 bases at V and 7 bases at J, with 12 bases between the two ends.

This clonotype was observed a few times. The chain combines TRBV5-1 with TRBJ1-1; D is undetermined. Trimming stripped 3 bases from V and 0 bases from J, with 12 bases between. Germline V gives CDR1 SGHRS, CDR2 YFSETQ. The CDR3 length is 15 residues. CDR3 region: CASSSAANMNTEAFF. The DNA of the CDR3 is TGCGCCAGCAGCTCGGCAGCCAACATGAACACTGAAGCTTTCTTT.

This clonotype has a count of ten or more. CDR3 bases: TGTGCCAGCAGTTTAGCGCGACAGCAAGACAATGAGCAGTTCTTC. Its protein is CASSLARQQDNEQFF. The chain combines TRBV12-3 or TRBV12-4 with TRBJ2-1, with D possibly being TRBD1 (5 bases). The CDR3 contains 15 residues. V lost 0 bases, J lost 5 bases, and 11 bases lay in between.

The table lists this clonotype with a few counts. This chain joins TRBV12-3 or TRBV12-4 and TRBJ2-3; TRBD2 is a possible D gene (6 bases). V was cut by 6 bases and J by 0 bases, with 13 bases left in between. The CDR3 extends over 15 amino acids. CDR3 region: CASSPEGTSTDTQYF. CDR3 bases: TGTGCCAGCAGCCCCGAGGGGACTAGCACAGATACGCAGTATTTT.

This clonotype has a count of ten or more. V gene TRBV28 combines with J gene TRBJ2-7, with TRBD1 matching 11 bases. With 9 bases clipped from V and 4 bases from J, the junction kept 8 bases outside the gene matches. From germline, CDR1 is MDHEN and CDR2 SYDVKM. The CDR3 extends over 14 amino acids. In DNA, the CDR3 is TGTGCCAGTAAACCAGGGACAGGGGGTTACGAGCAGTACTTC. Protein sequence: CASKPGTGGYEQYF.

The sample holds a few counts of this clonotype. In nucleotides, the CDR3 is TGTGCCAGCAAAATAGGAGAGACCCAGTACTTC. It encodes CASKIGETQYF. The V and J genes are TRBV12-3 or TRBV12-4 and TRBJ2-5; D call uncertain. The CDR3 sequence is 11 residues long. V was pared by 7 bases and J by 4 bases, with 7 bases between.

Note on this clonotype: A read error is possible here, since a much larger clone lies one base away. The rearrangement uses TRBV18 and TRBJ1-1, with D hard to call. The germline gives CDR1 KGHSH, CDR2 LQKENI. Trimming cost V 2 bases and J 1 base, with 5 bases left between them. The CDR3 contains 13 residues. CDR3 in DNA: TGTGCCAGCTCACCAAGGACGAACACTGAAGCTTTCTTT. Its translation: CASSPRTNTEAFF.

The table lists this clonotype with many counts. The chain combines TRBV6-2 or TRBV6-3 with TRBJ2-4; possible D gene TRBD2, 5 bases. With 4 bases removed from V and 8 bases from J, the gap between germline ends came to 12 bases. CDR3 length: 13 amino acids. Germline CDR1 reads MNHEY; CDR2 reads SVGEGT. This CDR3 reads CASSLDYGDIQYF. Written as DNA, the CDR3 is TGTGCCAGCAGTTTAGACTACGGCGACATTCAGTACTTC.

This clonotype was detected ten times or more. The chain recombines TRBV12-3 or TRBV12-4 with TRBJ1-1; D not resolved. The CDR3 loop spans 13 amino acids. Deletions cut 6 bases from V and 8 bases from J, with 16 bases between. The CDR3 region has the DNA TGTGCCAGCAGCACCCGTGTGGATATGGAAGCTTTCTTT. Translation gives CASSTRVDMEAFF.

This clonotype has a handful of counts. V is TRBV28 and J is TRBJ2-3; TRBD2 might be the D (5 bases). The germline V and J ends were trimmed by 4 bases and 6 bases, with 17 bases remaining between them. This CDR3 comprises 15 residues. Germline V gives CDR1 MDHEN, CDR2 SYDVKM. The CDR3: CASSSRGSPWDTQYF. The CDR3, as DNA: TGTGCCAGCAGTTCACGAGGGTCACCATGGGATACGCAGTATTTT.